What follows are 30 T cell receptor beta chains derived from one specimen sequenced in a study of T-cell reconstitution after alpha-beta-depleted transplantation in children. Construction of the TCRbeta library involved unique molecular identifiers. Each CDR3 protein gets one entry after TCRdb re-called the PCR reads with MiXCR. This sample yields around 680,000 distinct CDR3 sequences, of which approximately 16% are seen a single time; under 1.2% belongs to the top ten. This material consisted of PBMCs from the stem cell graft donor, taken from the stem cell graft. The source of these receptors is a human donor who donated a stem cell graft to a child with acute myeloid leukemia.

The sample holds a few counts of this clonotype. V gene TRBV7-9 combines with J gene TRBJ1-1; D remains unclear. With 2 bases removed from V and 1 base from J, the gap between germline ends came to 11 bases. Germline V lookup: CDR1 SEHNR, CDR2 FQNEAQ (reference sequence). This CDR3 region has 15 residues. CDR3 amino acids: CASSLIAGANTEAFF. The DNA for the CDR3 is TGTGCCAGCAGCTTAATCGCAGGAGCGAACACTGAAGCTTTCTTT.

The V call is TRBV12-3 or TRBV12-4, the J call TRBJ1-4, with D hard to call. The CDR3 is 12 amino acids. Trimming removed 5 bases at V and 4 bases at J, with 5 bases between. CDR3 loop: CASSNLNEKLFF. The CDR3 DNA is TGTGCCAGCAGTAACCTTAATGAAAAACTGTTTTTT.

The V and J genes are TRBV7-3 and TRBJ2-1; 7 positions match TRBD2. The germline V gene encodes CDR1 SGHTA and CDR2 FQGTGA. CDR3 length: 15 residues. Trimming at V came to 2 bases and at J to 7 bases, leaving 8 bases not matched to a gene. The CDR3, as DNA: TGTGCCAGCAGCTTATTTGCGGGGGAGTTGAATGAGCAGTTCTTC. Translating it yields CASSLFAGELNEQFF.

The table lists this clonotype with many counts. The V and J genes are TRBV20-1 and TRBJ2-2; the D gene could be TRBD1 or TRBD2 (5 bases each). CDR1 is DFQATT, CDR2 SNEGSKA, per germline (reference sequence). Trimming took off 0 bases at V and 2 bases at J, with 13 bases between the two ends. The CDR3 totals 16 residues. The CDR3 nucleotides are TGCAGTGCTAGAGATCCGGGGCGGTTCAACACCGGGGAGCTGTTTTTT. It codes for CSARDPGRFNTGELFF.

This clonotype was counted only a few times. V usage is TRBV6-1 and J usage is TRBJ1-2; TRBD1 is a possible D gene (5 bases). V was trimmed by 5 bases and J by 6 bases, leaving 19 bases between them. The germline CDR1 and CDR2 sequences are MNHNS and SASEGT. This CDR3 has 15 residues. The DNA for the CDR3 is TGTGCCAGCAGTCCCCGGGGGGGAGCCATGCATGGCTACACCTTC. Residues: CASSPRGGAMHGYTF.

This clonotype was observed a handful of times. The V gene is TRBV7-2, the J gene TRBJ1-2; D is undetermined. Germline CDR1 SGHTA, CDR2 FQGNSA. V shed 1 base and J shed 3 bases, with 12 bases lying between them. This CDR3 has 15 residues. The CDR3: CASSLVGEGDYGYTF. The CDR3 DNA is TGTGCCAGCAGCTTAGTTGGGGAAGGCGACTATGGCTACACCTTC.

This clonotype was detected only a few times. The rearrangement joins TRBV7-8 to TRBJ2-1, with a weak D call TRBD1 (6 bases). In germline, CDR1 is SGHVS, CDR2 FQNEAQ. CDR3 length equals 13 residues. Trimming took off 4 bases at V and 7 bases at J, with 11 bases between the two ends. The DNA of the CDR3 is TGTGCCAGCAGCTCTTTTACAGGGAATGAGCAGTTCTTC. It codes for CASSSFTGNEQFF.

The rearrangement joins TRBV4-1 to TRBJ2-1, with TRBD2 matching 9 bases. CDR3 length equals 17 residues. Germline CDR1 reads MGHRA; CDR2 reads YSYEKL. The J segment lost 5 bases and the V segment lost 5 bases, leaving 13 bases of the junction unmatched. CDR3 coding DNA: TGCGCCAGCAGCTTACCATTAGCGGGGGCGGCGAACAATGAGCAGTTCTTC. Protein: CASSLPLAGAANNEQFF.

This clonotype was seen ten or more times. J is TRBJ1-5 and V is TRBV10-3, with 8 bases fitting TRBD1. Germline V gene data show CDR1 as ENHRY and CDR2 as SYGVKD. This CDR3 has 14 residues. The junction had 10 bases not matched to a gene; V was cut back by 5 bases and J by 10 bases. The CDR3 here is CAISRQGLGEPQHF. The DNA of the CDR3 is TGTGCCATCAGTCGACAGGGGCTAGGGGAACCCCAGCATTTT.

This clonotype was seen only a few times. The V and J genes are TRBV12-3 or TRBV12-4 and TRBJ2-7; 9 nucleotides agree with TRBD2. V lost 8 bases to trimming and J lost 7 bases; unmatched junction nucleotides: 12. The CDR3 runs to 14 residues. The CDR3 nucleotides are TGTGCCAGCGGATTAGCGGGGGCCCCGGGGGAGCAGTACTTC. It is translated as CASGLAGAPGEQYF.

The rearrangement uses TRBV4-2 and TRBJ1-1, with D maybe TRBD1 (6 bases). CDR1 is LGHNA, CDR2 YNFKEQ, per germline. The CDR3 contains 11 residues. V was clipped by 3 bases and J by 9 bases, with 8 bases between them. The CDR3 loop is CASSQGHQAFF. The CDR3 coding sequence is TGTGCCAGCAGCCAGGGACATCAAGCTTTCTTT.

This clonotype was detected many times. This sequence joins TRBV6-5 and TRBJ1-1, with D unclear. The ends were cut back, 2 bases at V and 5 bases at J, with 15 bases in the middle. CDR1 MNHEY and CDR2 SVGAGI come from the germline V gene. This CDR3 spans 15 amino acids. CDR3 nucleotides: TGTGCCAGCAGTTACGGCAGTCAAAGGAGAACTGAAGCTTTCTTT. Its protein product is CASSYGSQRRTEAFF.

This clonotype has at least ten counts. V usage is TRBV20-1 and J usage is TRBJ2-2, with 8 positions matching TRBD1. Trimming removed 6 bases from V and 1 base from J; junction bases left unmatched: 4. This CDR3 is 14 amino acids long. Looked up from germline, CDR1 is DFQATT and CDR2 is SNEGSKA (reference sequence). The CDR3 sequence: CSAPGQVNTGELFF. CDR3 DNA: TGCAGTGCCCCGGGACAGGTGAACACCGGGGAGCTGTTTTTT.

This clonotype turned up a few times. This chain uses TRBV6-2 or TRBV6-3 with TRBJ2-7; D is possibly TRBD1 (6 bases). Germline V gives CDR1 MNHEY, CDR2 SVGEGT. This CDR3 region has 14 residues. V shed 2 bases and J shed 4 bases, with 12 bases lying between them. In nucleotides, the CDR3 is TGTGCCAGCAGTTACACAGGGAGAGGGTACGAGCAGTACTTC. This codes for CASSYTGRGYEQYF.

V is TRBV29-1 and J is TRBJ2-7; 7 positions agree with TRBD1. The CDR3 runs to 15 residues. The trim removed 0 bases at V and 5 bases at J, leaving 10 bases unmatched. In germline, CDR1 is SQVTM, CDR2 ANQGSEA. The chain's CDR3 is CSVEEGNRGTDEQYF. CDR3 nucleotides: TGCAGCGTTGAAGAGGGAAACAGGGGCACCGACGAGCAGTACTTC.

Points on this clonotype: The conserved closing phenylalanine or tryptophan is absent in this CDR3, likely reflecting a read error. It is unclear where the CDR3 begins or ends on the DNA, so no DNA is shown, and the CDR3 is as TCRdb lists it. The genes are TRBV21-1 and TRBJ1-1; TRBD1, the table's D call, lacks a check against the DNA. TRBV21-1 constitutes a pseudogene. Inclusive of both ends, the CDR3 amounts to 9 amino acids. This CDR3 is CASSKGQGS.

V gene TRBV9 combines with J gene TRBJ1-2, with a tentative D call TRBD1 (5 bases). The V and J ends lost 3 bases and 3 bases respectively, with 12 bases between them. Looked up from germline, CDR1 is SGDLS and CDR2 is YYNGEE. This CDR3 region has 14 residues. In nucleotides, the CDR3 is TGTGCCAGCAGCGCGGGACCGGGAGACTATGGCTACACCTTC. This translates into CASSAGPGDYGYTF.

This clonotype was observed many times. The chain combines TRBV6-4 with TRBJ2-2, with no clear D. The germline V gene has CDR1 MRHNA and CDR2 SNTAGT. This CDR3 is built from 13 residues. V shed 5 bases and J shed 3 bases, with 7 bases lying between them. DNA for the CDR3: TGTGCCAGCAGTCCTACCCACACCGGGGAGCTGTTTTTT. Encoded protein: CASSPTHTGELFF.

This clonotype was seen many times. The chain has TRBV11-2 and TRBJ2-7; D is undetermined. Trimming stripped 4 bases from V and 5 bases from J, with 6 bases between. This CDR3 is 11 amino acids long. Germline CDR1 is SGHAT and CDR2 is FQNNGV. The CDR3 here is CASSSGHEQYV. CDR3 in DNA: TGTGCCAGCAGCTCAGGACACGAGCAGTACGTC.

The chain combines TRBV24-1 with TRBJ1-2; 7 bases agree with TRBD1. From germline, CDR1 is KGHDR and CDR2 SFDVKD. V shed 8 bases and J 1 base; nucleotides not matched to a gene: 9. The CDR3 contains 15 residues. The CDR3 DNA sequence: TGTGCCACCATGCGGGACAGTAAACATAACTATGGCTACACCTTC. Its translation: CATMRDSKHNYGYTF.

This clonotype was picked up many times. The chain is built from TRBV20-1 and TRBJ2-4, with 7 nucleotides matching TRBD1. Germline V gene data show CDR1 as DFQATT and CDR2 as SNEGSKA (reference sequence). The CDR3 runs 15 residues. V shed 5 bases and J 1 base; nucleotides not matched to a gene: 8. The CDR3 here is CSAGRTGPAKNIQYF. Written as DNA, the CDR3 is TGCAGTGCTGGACGGACAGGCCCTGCCAAAAACATTCAGTACTTC.

This clonotype appeared many times. The chain uses TRBV12-3 or TRBV12-4 and TRBJ2-2, with 7 bases matching TRBD1. Germline trimming cut 5 bases from V and 7 bases from J; bases unmatched to any gene: 4. CDR3 length: 13 residues. The chain's CDR3 is CASSLTGDGELFF. CDR3 bases: TGTGCCAGCAGTCTAACAGGGGACGGGGAGCTGTTTTTT.

This clonotype was counted a few times. V usage is TRBV6-5 and J usage is TRBJ2-3; D perhaps matches TRBD1 (6 bases). The CDR3 length is 16 residues. CDR1 and CDR2 from the germline V gene are MNHEY and SVGAGI. Trimming pared 2 bases from V and 2 bases from J, leaving 14 bases between. The CDR3 bases are TGTGCCAGCAGTTACACCCGGACAGCTGACACAGATACGCAGTATTTT. Its protein is CASSYTRTADTDTQYF.

The chain combines TRBV11-3 with TRBJ1-2; D possibly corresponds to TRBD1 (6 bases). The V gene's germline CDR1 is SGHNT and CDR2 YENEEA. The CDR3 is made up of 13 amino acids. Deletions cut 11 bases from V and 8 bases from J, with 21 bases between. The CDR3 DNA sequence: TGTGCCGTGGAAGAAGGGGGGACTGGAGGCTACACCTTC. It specifies CAVEEGGTGGYTF. Full variable domain (outside the CDR3, taken from reference TRBV11-3 and TRBJ1-2): EAGVVQSPRYKIIEKKQPVAFWCNPISGHNTLYWYLQNLGQGPELLIRYENEEAVDDSQLPKDRFSAERLKGVDSTLKIQPAELGDSAVYLCAVEEGGTGGYTFGSGTRLTVV.

Concerning this clonotype: A much larger clone differs from this one at a single base, so this may be a read error. This chain uses TRBV6-5 with TRBJ1-5; D gene uncertain. This CDR3 has 14 amino acids. V was cut by 3 bases and J by 5 bases, with 11 bases left in between. Germline CDR1 and CDR2: MNHEY and SVGAGI. Written as DNA, the CDR3 is TGTGCCAGCAGTTATGGGAAGGGAGATCAGCCCCAGCATTTT. Encoded protein: CASSYGKGDQPQHF.

This clonotype was recorded many times. The rearrangement joins TRBV5-1 to TRBJ2-1, with TRBD1 as a possible D gene (5 bases). Germline V gives CDR1 SGHRS, CDR2 YFSETQ. The CDR3 runs 13 residues. Trimming removed 0 bases from V and 9 bases from J, with 10 bases in between. CDR3 nucleotides: TGCGCCAGCAGCTTGGAGGGGTCAGGTGAGCAGTTCTTC. Protein sequence: CASSLEGSGEQFF.

This clonotype appeared a few times. CDR3 bases: TGTGCCAGTAACGTGGGGGGCTCGGTGGATACGCAGTATTTT. Its protein is CASNVGGSVDTQYF. The chain has TRBV12-3 or TRBV12-4 and TRBJ2-3; D tentatively reads TRBD1 or TRBD2 (6 bases each). The V end was cut by 9 bases, the J end by 6 bases, with 19 bases between. The CDR3 runs to 14 residues.

There are many counts of this clonotype. V usage is TRBV20-1 and J usage is TRBJ2-3; a weak D match, TRBD2 (5 bases). The CDR3 has 14 amino acids. V lost 2 bases, J lost 0 bases, and 9 bases lay in between. Germline-derived CDR1 and CDR2 are DFQATT and SNEGSKA (reference sequence). CDR3 in amino acids: CSARKTGSTDTQYF. The CDR3 coding sequence is TGCAGTGCTAGAAAAACGGGGAGCACAGATACGCAGTATTTT.

There are many counts of this clonotype. V is TRBV20-1 and J is TRBJ1-1; unclear D gene. Trimming took off 6 bases at V and 1 base at J, with 6 bases between the two ends. The germline CDR1 and CDR2 sequences are DFQATT and SNEGSKA (reference sequence). The CDR3 runs 11 residues. CDR3 DNA sequence: TGCAGTGCAACTGAGAACACTGAAGCTTTCTTT. This encodes CSATENTEAFF.

This clonotype was detected a few times. The chain joins TRBV6-2 or TRBV6-3 to TRBJ1-1; weak D call: TRBD1 (5 bases). This CDR3 region has 13 residues. Germline V lookup: CDR1 MNHEY, CDR2 SVGEGT. V was shortened by 6 bases and J by 6 bases, with 14 bases between the two germline ends. Written as DNA, the CDR3 is TGTGCCAGCAGGGAAAGTACAGGAGCTGAAGCTTTCTTT. Amino acids: CASRESTGAEAFF.